This TCR beta chain was found in a study of blood T cell repertoires in COVID-19 (dated by TCRdb to 2020 to 2022). Notes on the research overall: Samples covering the acute and convalescent phases of COVID-19 were provided by collaborators in the United States, Italy and Spain. The material from the prospective study consisted of cDNA or gDNA derived from T cells, B-cell-depleted T cells, or PBMCs. Deeply sampled blood TCRbeta repertoires from subjects exposed to, actively infected with, or recovered from COVID-19 were included in the dataset. The repertoires were made available in a free public database intended to serve as a resource for research on the immune response to SARS-CoV-2. Samples came from the ongoing ImmuneRACE study (first 160 participants) plus 1,254 subjects from 6 global collaborators. Nearly every sample came with metadata listing a de-identified subject ID, COVID-19 status, age in years and sex. Where available, HLA class I and class II types were obtained from metadata supplied by the sample provider rather than from assay-based typing. The full study reports these points: How much clinical and demographic metadata was included differed by source and by participant, and the metadata was provided uncurated.

Each collaborating institution followed its own protocols to collect whole blood in K2EDTA tubes. For TCRbeta analysis, collaborator samples were shipped as frozen whole blood, as isolated PBMCs, or as DNA extracted from either sample type. Details on this clone: The antigen this receptor binds is unknown. Per-base qualities were not stored, and no clone one base away is much larger.

Trimming removed 6 bases from V and 11 bases from J, leaving 16 bases between the germline ends. Taken from the germline V gene (reference sequence), the CDR1 and CDR2 loops are SEHNR and FQNEAQ. The CDR3 runs 12 residues from the cysteine to the phenylalanine. The entry retains the CDR3 DNA only, 36 bases that are in frame from base 1. TCRbeta CDR3 regions were amplified from genomic DNA using the immunoSEQ Assay, a bias-controlled multiplex PCR. As for the authors' bioinformatics: Within the assay, amplification of reference gene primers was used to estimate how many nucleated cells each sample contained. Sequence reads were collapsed and filtered to measure the absolute abundance of every unique TCRbeta CDR3 rearrangement. For each sample, productive Simpson clonality was calculated as the square root of Simpson's diversity index across productive rearrangements. TCRdb retrieved this table from immuneACCESS and kept in-frame rearrangements only. Not all clones are present; in checked studies, unresolved V genes account for under half, and no reason is known for the remainder. D and trimming were read from the DNA, whereas the V and J calls and clone size are those reported in that table. Here the sample has over 60,000 clones; around 83% occur a single time. The top ten constitute around 40% of the sample.

Specimen: peripheral blood. The source is an elderly woman with active or convalescent COVID-19. Recombination linked TRBV7-9 to TRBJ1-1; no D gene call is confident. The CDR3 region: CASSPRGRVAFF. The nucleotide sequence reads as follows: TGTGCCAGCAGTCCCCGGGGTAGGGTTGCTTTCTTT.